The sequence of this T cell receptor (beta chain) was determined in a study of blood T cell repertoires in COVID-19. V lost 2 bases to trimming and J lost 1 base, with 11 bases between them. Germline loops: CDR1 MNHNS, CDR2 SASEGT. The CDR3 loop spans 16 amino acids. The method was immunoSEQ multiplex PCR; TCRdb's version includes in-frame clones alone and lacks a portion of them. The sample includes tens of thousands of clones, roughly 85% seen only once; the top ten take 9% to 9.5%. The sequenced sample consisted of peripheral blood. This chain joins TRBV6-1 and TRBJ2-2; D is possibly TRBD1 (6 bases). This receptor was identified in a human donor in a cohort sampled during active COVID-19. The CDR3 DNA follows: TGTGCCAGCAGTGAATTCGGGACAAGGAACACCGGGGAGCTGTTTTTT. It is translated as CASSEFGTRNTGELFF.